This T cell receptor (beta chain) was sequenced for a study of early T cells in non-severe SARS-CoV-2 infection. This clonotype was observed a handful of times. MiXCR, applied by TCRdb to the 5' RACE reads, yields one record per CDR3 protein. The table lists roughly 80,000 distinct CDR3 sequences, roughly an eighth of them singletons. The CDR3 contains 15 residues. The trim removed 5 bases at V and 4 bases at J, leaving 8 bases unmatched. Germline loops: CDR1 MNHNY, CDR2 SVGAGI (reference sequence). This chain uses TRBV6-6 with TRBJ1-1, with 9 nucleotides matching TRBD1. This sequence originates from an adult who was a healthcare worker with PCR-confirmed SARS-CoV-2 infection or an uninfected control (not recorded which). The sample comprised whole blood. This chain's CDR3 is CASSGRGQGGTEAFF. The CDR3 DNA sequence: TGTGCCAGCAGTGGCCGGGGACAGGGCGGCACTGAAGCTTTCTTT.